This T cell receptor (beta chain) was identified during a study of CD8+CD57+ T cells in acquired aplastic anemia (dated by TCRdb to between 2018 and 2020). Notes on the research overall: On average, sorted CD4+ and CD8+ cells yielded approximately 3 ug of extracted DNA, with a range of about 0.17 to 27.4 ug. CD8+CD57+ expansion was defined as a frequency above the mean frequency observed in healthy subjects. The investigation overall reported the following: No significant difference in CD8+ Simpson's diversity was found between patients and healthy controls (P=0.060). Although twenty-nine CD8+ CDR3 sequences were shared by patients and controls, these sequences appeared highly expressed in patients and within the immunodominant clones of patients.

In the case of this clonotype: The antigen it binds to is not known. Qualities for individual bases were not recorded, and no much larger clone is one base off.

TCR beta VDJ combination and CDR3 sequence profiling used genomic DNA as the template. TCR repertoire sequencing was run on an Illumina HiSeq 2000. The published analysis was carried out like this. TRBV/TRBJ rearrangement plots, CDR3 size and DJ length profiles, and Simpson's diversity index were used to assess repertoires. The immunodominant clone was defined as the most abundant DNA sequence in deep sequencing data. CDR3 amino acid sequences were screened for sharing across subjects and compared with published repertoires and the VDJdb database. TCRdb reworked the public reads: Q25 trimming with fastp, MiXCR clone assembly, productive beta chains retained. When rows share a CDR3 protein, they turn into one entry using the most common DNA and genes. Clone size and V and J calls follow TCRdb, not the original study. In this sample the table shows 200,000 to 250,000 distinct CDR3 sequences, 60% to 80% of which occur a single time. Around 60% of the sample is taken by the ten largest.

Patients chosen for sequencing had shown expansion of CD8+CD57+ cells by flow cytometry. Severe acquired aplastic anemia was diagnosed in all patients according to International Study of Aplastic Anemia and Agranulocytosis and Camitta criteria. Patients had received no therapy at the time of blood sampling. In the study, sorted CD4+ and CD8+ blood T cells from patients with severe aplastic anemia and from healthy subjects underwent deep sequencing of TCR repertoires. Patients were enrolled in the USA under clinicaltrials.gov protocols 00001620, 01623167, 00001397, 00071045, 00081523 and 00961064. Ficoll-Paque density gradient centrifugation was used to isolate peripheral blood mononuclear cells. Before DNA extraction, CD4+ and CD8+ T cells were sorted with FACS or magnetic beads. From V the trimming removes 4 bases and from J it removes 3 bases, while the gene matches leave 1 base of the junction unaccounted for. The germline V gene specifies SGHRS as CDR1 and YFSETQ as CDR2. Counted from cysteine to phenylalanine, this CDR3 has 13 amino acids. Solely the CDR3 DNA is kept, with 39 bases framed from the first base.

The chain is encoded by TRBV5-1 joined to TRBJ2-5, with 9 bases in between that match TRBD1. The TCR comes from a human donor with aplastic anemia. What was sequenced was sorted CD4+, CD8+, or CD8+CD57+ T cells (not recorded which) from PBMCs. CDR3 region: CASSRQGEETQYF. Read as DNA, the sequence is TGCGCCAGCAGCCGACAGGGGGAAGAGACCCAGTACTTC.